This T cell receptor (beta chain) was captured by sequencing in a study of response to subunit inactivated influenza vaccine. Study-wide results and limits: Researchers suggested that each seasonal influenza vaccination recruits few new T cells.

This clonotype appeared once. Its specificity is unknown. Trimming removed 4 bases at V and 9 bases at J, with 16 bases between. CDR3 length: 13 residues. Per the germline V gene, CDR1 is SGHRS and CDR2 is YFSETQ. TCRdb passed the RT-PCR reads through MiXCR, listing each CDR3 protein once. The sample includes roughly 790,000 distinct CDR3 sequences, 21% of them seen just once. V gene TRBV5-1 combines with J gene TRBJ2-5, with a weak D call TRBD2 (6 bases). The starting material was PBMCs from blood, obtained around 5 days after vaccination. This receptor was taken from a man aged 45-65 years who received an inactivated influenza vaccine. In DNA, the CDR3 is TGCGCCAGCAGCCCGACTAGTGACGAGGCCCAGTACTTC. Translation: CASSPTSDEAQYF.